Following are 29 T cell receptor beta chains from one sample sequenced in a study of STAT5B mutations in CD4+ large granular lymphocyte leukemia (dated by TCRdb to about 2022). To prepare the library, the immunoSEQ multiplex PCR assay was applied. The immuneACCESS repertoire file appears here via TCRdb, limited to in-frame rearrangements. These files lack a portion of the clones; in checked studies, under half of the deficit traces to unresolved V genes, and the cause of the others is not known. This sample comprises over 25,000 clones, 80% to 85% of them detected only once. The top ten clones comprise around 0.33% of the sample. The sequenced sample was CD4+ T cells from blood buffy coats. The receptors shown here come from a human donor in good health.

J is TRBJ1-2 and V is TRBV14, with D uncertain. The germline V and J ends were trimmed by 0 bases and 7 bases, with 18 bases remaining between them. There are 16 residues in the CDR3. The germline gives CDR1 SGHDN, CDR2 FVKESK. The CDR3 sequence: CASSQERVAGAVGYTF. The CDR3 region has the DNA TGTGCCAGCAGCCAAGAAAGGGTGGCTGGTGCGGTTGGCTACACCTTC.

The rearrangement uses TRBV14 and TRBJ2-6; TRBD1 agrees at 8 bases. V dropped 4 bases and J dropped 4; count of bases not matched to a gene: 3. Per germline, CDR1 SGHDN and CDR2 FVKESK. The CDR3 runs to 15 residues. Here the CDR3 reads CASSLQGVGANVLTF. DNA for the CDR3: TGTGCCAGCAGCCTACAGGGGGTAGGGGCCAACGTCCTGACTTTC.

The count of this clone is one. Germline and junction disagree at one end, which may indicate a read error. The chain joins TRBV6-1 to TRBJ1-1; D ambiguous. This CDR3 is 14 amino acids long. Germline CDR1 reads MNHNS; CDR2 reads SASEGT. The CDR3 DNA reads TGTGCCATCAGTGAAAGTGAGAGGAACACTGAAGCTTTCTTT. This translates into CAISESERNTEAFF.

The chain couples TRBV6-6 to TRBJ1-6; D unresolved. CDR1 is MNHNY and CDR2 is SVGAGI in the germline V gene (reference sequence). CDR3 size: 12 residues. The V end lost 4 bases, the J end lost 9 bases, and 7 bases lay between the germline ends. CDR3 coding DNA: TGTGCCAGCAGTTCCGACCCTTCACCCCTCCACTTT. This sequence encodes CASSSDPSPLHF.

This clone was counted only a few times. V is TRBV4-2 and J is TRBJ1-2; maybe TRBD1 (5 bases). Germline V gives CDR1 LGHNA, CDR2 YNFKEQ. V shed 0 bases and J shed 6 bases, with 14 bases lying between them. The CDR3 totals 15 residues. CDR3 sequence: CASSQDRARGHGYTF. DNA of the CDR3: TGTGCCAGCAGCCAAGATCGTGCGAGGGGCCATGGCTACACCTTC.

The genes are TRBV15 and TRBJ1-2; D unresolved. Germline loops: CDR1 LNHNV, CDR2 YYDKDF (reference sequence). V was trimmed by 1 base and J by 7 bases, leaving 7 bases between them. CDR3 length: 12 amino acids. The CDR3 loop is CATSRGRPGYTF. Written as DNA, the CDR3 is TGTGCCACCAGCAGAGGTCGGCCTGGCTACACCTTC.

The rearrangement links TRBV7-2 to TRBJ2-5, with TRBD2 matching 8 bases. Germline V lookup: CDR1 SGHTA, CDR2 FQGNSA. The V gene end was trimmed by 3 bases and the J gene end by 5 bases; junction bases not matched to a gene: 20. This CDR3 comprises 19 residues. The CDR3 protein is CASSLFLALAGPRGETQYF. CDR3 nucleotide sequence: TGTGCCAGCAGCTTGTTTTTGGCGTTAGCGGGGCCGAGGGGGGAGACCCAGTACTTC. The full variable domain, with the rest looked up from reference TRBV7-2 and TRBJ2-5, is GAGVSQSPSNKVTEKGKDVELRCDPISGHTALYWYRQSLGQGLEFLIYFQGNSAPDKSGLPSDRFSAERTGGSVSTLTIQRTQQEDSAVYLCASSLFLALAGPRGETQYFGPGTRLLVL.

The chain employs TRBV5-1 and TRBJ1-2; 7 nucleotides align to TRBD1. Germline lookup yields CDR1 SGHRS and CDR2 YFSETQ. Unmatched junction bases numbered 7, after V lost 5 bases and J lost 0 bases. The CDR3 totals 15 residues. CDR3 sequence (DNA): TGCGCCAGCAGTCGACAGGGCGATACTAACTATGGCTACACCTTC. It yields the protein CASSRQGDTNYGYTF.

The chain's CDR3 is CASRRDTEAFF. DNA for the CDR3: TGTGCCAGCCGGAGGGACACTGAAGCTTTCTTT. The rearrangement uses TRBV27 and TRBJ1-1; D not certain. Trimming removed 8 bases at V and 3 bases at J, with 7 bases between. The germline V gene has CDR1 MNHEY and CDR2 SMNVEV (reference sequence). The CDR3 contains 11 residues.

V is TRBV7-2 and J is TRBJ2-7; D tentatively fits TRBD1 or TRBD2 (5 bases each). V was pared by 2 bases and J by 1 base, with 9 bases between. Germline V gene lookup returns CDR1 SGHTA and CDR2 FQGNSA. This CDR3 has 14 amino acids. The CDR3 here is CASSLLRGSYEQYF. The DNA for the CDR3 is TGTGCCAGCAGCTTATTGAGGGGATCCTACGAGCAGTACTTC.

This clone was observed a single time. The chain links TRBV6-5 to TRBJ1-2; 7 bases agree with TRBD1. Germline V lookup: CDR1 MNHEY, CDR2 SVGAGI. The CDR3 spans 12 residues. The CDR3 DNA follows: TGTGCTACCAAACAGGGGAACTATGGCTACACCTTC. Its translation: CATKQGNYGYTF.

V gene TRBV27 combines with J gene TRBJ2-4; D gene uncertain. The CDR3 consists of 14 residues. Per germline, CDR1 MNHEY and CDR2 SMNVEV (reference sequence). Trimming stripped 6 bases from V and 8 bases from J, with 17 bases between. CDR3 residues: CASSTRQGLYIQYF. As DNA, the CDR3 is TGTGCCAGCAGCACCCGACAAGGGTTATACATTCAGTACTTC.

V and J are TRBV5-1 and TRBJ2-2; perhaps D is TRBD1 or TRBD2 (5 bases each). The CDR3 contains 14 residues. In germline, CDR1 is SGHRS, CDR2 YFSETQ. V was shortened by 4 bases and J by 2 bases, with 9 bases between the two germline ends. DNA for the CDR3: TGCGCCAGCAGCGGGGACGCTAACACCGGGGAGCTGTTTTTT. Translation: CASSGDANTGELFF.

The V and J genes are TRBV7-2 and TRBJ2-1; a weak D match, TRBD2 (6 bases). This CDR3 contains 13 residues. Germline CDR1 is SGHTA and CDR2 is FQGNSA. V gave up 5 bases and J gave up 6 bases, with 11 bases separating them. The CDR3 here is CASSLGSSNEQFF. The CDR3 region has the DNA TGTGCCAGCAGCCTCGGGAGTTCCAATGAGCAGTTCTTC.

The chain combines TRBV13 with TRBJ1-4; 11 bases fit TRBD1. CDR1 and CDR2 (germline): PRHDT, FYEKMQ (reference sequence). After removal of 5 bases from V and 5 bases from J, the junction contained 1 base not matched to a gene. This CDR3 spans 14 amino acids. The CDR3 bases are TGTGCCAGCAGCCGGACAGGGGGCAATGAAAAACTGTTTTTT. Translating gives CASSRTGGNEKLFF. Based on the CDR3 plus reference TRBV13 and TRBJ1-4, the full variable domain is AAGVIQSPRHLIKEKRETATLKCYPIPRHDTVYWYQQGPGQDPQFLISFYEKMQSDKGSIPDRFSAQQFSDYHSELNMSSLELGDSALYFCASSRTGGNEKLFFGSGTQLSVL.

V usage is TRBV19 and J usage is TRBJ2-5; TRBD1 matches 7 bases. Trimming removed 7 bases from V and 3 bases from J; junction bases left unmatched: 8. Germline assignment: CDR1 LNHDA and CDR2 SQIVND (reference sequence). CDR3 size: 14 residues. In DNA form, the CDR3 reads TGTGCCAGTAACCCGACAGGGATTGAAGAGACCCAGTACTTC. The encoded protein is CASNPTGIEETQYF.

The chain's CDR3 is CASSFGTPSYEQYV. The DNA for the CDR3 is TGTGCCAGCAGCTTCGGGACACCTTCCTACGAGCAGTACGTC. The chain is built from TRBV7-9 and TRBJ2-7; D may be TRBD1 (6 bases). CDR1 is SEHNR and CDR2 is FQNEAQ in the germline V gene (reference sequence). The CDR3 is 14 amino acids. V was trimmed by 3 bases and J by 1 base, leaving 10 bases between them.

The chain carries TRBV5-4 and TRBJ1-2; tentatively, D is TRBD1 (6 bases). The V end lost 5 bases, the J end lost 3 bases, and 20 bases lay between the germline ends. Germline loops: CDR1 SGHNT, CDR2 YYREEE (reference sequence). This CDR3 contains 16 residues. CDR3 sequence: CASRTGGGPLYYGYTF. The CDR3 region has the DNA TGTGCCAGCAGGACCGGCGGGGGGCCCTTGTACTATGGCTACACCTTC.

The V gene is TRBV6-6, the J gene TRBJ1-3; D gene unclear. V lost 7 bases to trimming and J lost 0 bases, with 10 bases between them. This CDR3 spans 14 amino acids. In germline, CDR1 is MNHNY, CDR2 SVGAGI (reference sequence). The CDR3, as DNA: TGTGCCAGCAAGCAGGCTGACTCTGGAAACACCATATATTTT. Amino acids: CASKQADSGNTIYF.

The rearrangement links TRBV6-5 to TRBJ2-1; the D is unclear. V was shortened by 6 bases and J by 10 bases, with 10 bases between the two germline ends. Germline CDR1 and CDR2: MNHEY and SVGAGI. CDR3 length: 11 residues. The CDR3 nucleotides read TGTGCCAGCAGCAATACTCGGGAGCAGTTCTTC. Translated, it gives CASSNTREQFF.

This clone was seen more than once but under ten times. The genes are TRBV7-8 and TRBJ1-3; D gene uncertain. V was trimmed by 2 bases and J by 2 bases, leaving 10 bases between them. Germline V gives CDR1 SGHVS, CDR2 FQNEAQ. The CDR3 contains 15 residues. This CDR3 is CASSLRVPPGNTIYF. CDR3 DNA: TGTGCCAGCAGCTTAAGGGTACCCCCTGGAAACACCATATATTTT.

This rearrangement joins TRBV4-1 to TRBJ2-2; either TRBD1 or TRBD2 may supply D (5 bases each). The CDR3 runs 16 residues. The V end lost 4 bases, the J end lost 0 bases, and 12 bases lay between the germline ends. In germline, CDR1 is MGHRA, CDR2 YSYEKL. The CDR3 sequence is CASSPRPGPNTGELFF. As DNA, the CDR3 is TGCGCCAGCAGCCCGAGACCGGGGCCGAACACCGGGGAGCTGTTTTTT.

This clone turned up a few times. The V gene is TRBV6-4, the J gene TRBJ2-3; 7 positions agree with TRBD1. There are 16 residues in the CDR3. The J segment lost 1 base and the V segment lost 4 bases, leaving 8 bases of the junction unmatched. Per germline, CDR1 MRHNA and CDR2 SNTAGT. This CDR3 is CASSASGQVRTDTQYF. DNA of the CDR3: TGTGCCAGCAGTGCCAGCGGACAGGTTCGCACAGATACGCAGTATTTT.

The V call is TRBV7-2, the J call TRBJ2-1; TRBD2 aligns across 9 bases. The CDR3 consists of 16 residues. V was clipped by 2 bases and J by 4 bases; unmatched bases: 6. CDR1 is SGHTA, CDR2 FQGNSA, per germline. The CDR3, as DNA: TGTGCCAGCAGCTTATTGGGACTAGCTCAGTACAATGAGCAGTTCTTC. Protein sequence: CASSLLGLAQYNEQFF.

J is TRBJ2-3 and V is TRBV30, with TRBD2 matching 10 bases. CDR1 is GTSNPN, CDR2 SVGIG, per germline (reference sequence). Germline trimming cut 3 bases from V and 5 bases from J; bases unmatched to any gene: 5. CDR3 size: 14 residues. CDR3 bases: TGTGCCTGGAGGGGGGGGACTAGCGTAGATACGCAGTATTTT. Its protein is CAWRGGTSVDTQYF.

The rearrangement uses TRBV29-1 and TRBJ2-7; D gene ambiguous. The length of the CDR3 is 11 residues. Germline assignment: CDR1 SQVTM and CDR2 ANQGSEA. The CDR3 reads CSVKEAYEQYV. The CDR3 DNA follows: TGCAGCGTTAAAGAAGCTTACGAGCAGTACGTC.

The chain couples TRBV6-1 to TRBJ2-5; 9 bases are a match to TRBD2. V shed 3 bases, J shed 5 bases, and the junction held 13 bases outside the gene matches. CDR1 MNHNS and CDR2 SASEGT come from the germline V gene. CDR3 length: 17 residues. The CDR3 spells CASSDEVAGAFEETQYF. Written as DNA, the CDR3 is TGTGCCAGCAGTGATGAGGTAGCGGGGGCCTTTGAGGAGACCCAGTACTTC.

The chain joins TRBV19 to TRBJ2-4; tentatively, D is TRBD1 (6 bases). Germline CDR1 LNHDA, CDR2 SQIVND (reference sequence). This CDR3 comprises 13 residues. V was shortened by 4 bases and J by 9 bases, with 13 bases between the two germline ends. The CDR3 DNA reads as TGTGCCAGTAGTAGACAGGCCCAGGGCATTCAGTACTTC. Its translation: CASSRQAQGIQYF.

Only a few counts were recorded for this clone. The chain links TRBV7-9 to TRBJ1-2; the D is unclear. Germline V gene lookup returns CDR1 SEHNR and CDR2 FQNEAQ (reference sequence). The CDR3 has 12 amino acids. Trimming shortened V by 1 base and J by 3 bases, and 3 bases separated the two germline ends. The CDR3 nucleotides read TGTGCCAGCAGCTTAGTGGACTATGGCTACACCTTC. Its protein product is CASSLVDYGYTF.